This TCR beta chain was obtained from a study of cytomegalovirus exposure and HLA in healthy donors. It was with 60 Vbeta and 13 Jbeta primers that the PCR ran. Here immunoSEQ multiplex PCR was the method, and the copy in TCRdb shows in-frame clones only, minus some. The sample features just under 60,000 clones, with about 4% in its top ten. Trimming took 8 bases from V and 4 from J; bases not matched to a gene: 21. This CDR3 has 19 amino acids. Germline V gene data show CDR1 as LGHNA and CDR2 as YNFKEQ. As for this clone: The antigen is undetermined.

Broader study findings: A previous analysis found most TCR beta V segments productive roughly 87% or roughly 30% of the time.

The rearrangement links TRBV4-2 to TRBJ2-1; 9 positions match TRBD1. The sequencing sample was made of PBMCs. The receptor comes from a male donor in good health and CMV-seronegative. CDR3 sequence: CASGKGGQGQVWNYNEQFF. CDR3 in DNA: TGTGCCAGCGGTAAGGGGGGACAGGGACAGGTTTGGAATTACAATGAGCAGTTCTTC.